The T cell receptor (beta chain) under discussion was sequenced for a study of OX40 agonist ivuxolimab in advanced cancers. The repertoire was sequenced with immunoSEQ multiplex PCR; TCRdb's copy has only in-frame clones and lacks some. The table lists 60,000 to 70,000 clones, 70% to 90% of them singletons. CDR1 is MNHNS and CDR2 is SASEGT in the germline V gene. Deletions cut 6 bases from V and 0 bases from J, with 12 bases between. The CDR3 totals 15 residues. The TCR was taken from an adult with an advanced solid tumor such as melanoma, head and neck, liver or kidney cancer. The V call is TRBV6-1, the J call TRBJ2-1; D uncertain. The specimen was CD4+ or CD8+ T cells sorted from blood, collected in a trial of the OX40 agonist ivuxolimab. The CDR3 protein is CASSVDKSSYNEQFF. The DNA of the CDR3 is TGTGCCAGCAGCGTCGACAAGAGCTCCTACAATGAGCAGTTCTTC.